The 2 T cell receptor beta chains presented below share a single source sample, sequenced in a study of spatial heterogeneity in lung cancer. Their antigens remain unidentified. General study points: For expanded intratumoral alpha and beta TCRs, counts tracked tumor mutation counts.

TCRdb analysed the 5' RACE reads with MiXCR anew, one entry per CDR3 protein. The table records under 1,500 distinct CDR3 sequences, 15% to 18% of them present only once. Time point specified: sample taken at primary tumor resection. The starting material was lung tumor tissue, obtained at surgery. Receptors were obtained from a male donor with early-stage non-small cell lung cancer.

The gene calls are TRBV29-1 and TRBJ2-5; D is ambiguous. There are 13 residues in the CDR3. Germline V gene sequence: CDR1 SQVTM, CDR2 ANQGSEA. Trimming cost V 5 bases and J 2 bases, with 12 bases left between them. CDR3 protein: CSVSADPQETQYF. The CDR3 DNA is TGCAGCGTTTCGGCGGACCCTCAAGAGACCCAGTACTTC. Supplemented by reference TRBV29-1 and TRBJ2-5, the full variable domain reads SAVISQKPSRDICQRGTSLTIQCQVDSQVTMMFWYRQQPGQSLTLIATANQGSEATYESGFVIDKFPISRPNLTFSTLTVSNMSPEDSSIYLCSVSADPQETQYFGPGTRLLVL.

In its sample, this clonotype ranks as large. The rearrangement links TRBV20-1 to TRBJ1-5; the match to TRBD1 covers 9 bases. The germline CDR1 and CDR2 sequences are DFQATT and SNEGSKA (reference sequence). This CDR3 spans 16 amino acids. V gave up 1 base and J gave up 7 bases; unmatched junction bases: 11. The CDR3 DNA sequence: TGCAGTGCTAGAGTAGGAAGGACAGGGGCGGAACAGCCCCAGCATTTT. Its protein product is CSARVGRTGAEQPQHF.